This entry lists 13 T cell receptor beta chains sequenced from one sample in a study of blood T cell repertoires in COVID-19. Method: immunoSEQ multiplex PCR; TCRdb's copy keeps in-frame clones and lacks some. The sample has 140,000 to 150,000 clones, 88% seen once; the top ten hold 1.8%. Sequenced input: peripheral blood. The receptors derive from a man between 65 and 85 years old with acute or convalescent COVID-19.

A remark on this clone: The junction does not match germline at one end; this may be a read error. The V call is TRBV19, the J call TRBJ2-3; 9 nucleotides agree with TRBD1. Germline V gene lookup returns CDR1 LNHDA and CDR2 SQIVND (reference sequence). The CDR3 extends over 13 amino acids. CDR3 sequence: CASAPTGGGMGDF. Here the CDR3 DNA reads TGTGCCAGTGCCCCTACAGGGGGCGGTATGGGGGATTTT.

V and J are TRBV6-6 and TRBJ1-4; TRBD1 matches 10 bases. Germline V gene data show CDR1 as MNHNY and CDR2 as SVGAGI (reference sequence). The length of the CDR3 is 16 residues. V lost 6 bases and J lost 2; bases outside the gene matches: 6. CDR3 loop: CASRPGTGATNEKLFF. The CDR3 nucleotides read TGTGCCAGCAGGCCCGGGACAGGGGCCACTAATGAAAAACTGTTTTTT.

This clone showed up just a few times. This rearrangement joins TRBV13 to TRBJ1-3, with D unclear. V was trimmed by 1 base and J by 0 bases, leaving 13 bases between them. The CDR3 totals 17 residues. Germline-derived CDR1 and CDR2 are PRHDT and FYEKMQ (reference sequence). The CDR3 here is CASSLAREGPSGNTIYF. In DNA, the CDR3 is TGTGCCAGCAGCTTAGCGCGGGAAGGACCCTCTGGAAACACCATATATTTT.

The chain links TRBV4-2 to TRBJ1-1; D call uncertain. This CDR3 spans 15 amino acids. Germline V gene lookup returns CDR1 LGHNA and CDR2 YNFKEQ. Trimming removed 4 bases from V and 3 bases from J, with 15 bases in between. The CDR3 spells CASSLLSGTDTEAFF. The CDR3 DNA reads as TGTGCCAGCAGCCTTTTATCAGGAACCGACACTGAAGCTTTCTTT.

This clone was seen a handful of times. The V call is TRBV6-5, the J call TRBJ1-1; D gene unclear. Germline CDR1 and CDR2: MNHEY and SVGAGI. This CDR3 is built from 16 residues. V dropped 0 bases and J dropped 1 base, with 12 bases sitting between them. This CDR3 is CASSYSPGFRNTEAFF. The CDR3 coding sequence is TGTGCCAGCAGTTACTCGCCGGGATTTAGGAACACTGAAGCTTTCTTT.

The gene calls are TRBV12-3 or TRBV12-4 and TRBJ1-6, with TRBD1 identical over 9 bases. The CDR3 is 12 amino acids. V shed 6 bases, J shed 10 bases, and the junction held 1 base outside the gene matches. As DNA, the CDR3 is TGTGCCAGCAGGGACAGGGGATCACCCCTCCACTTT. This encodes CASRDRGSPLHF.

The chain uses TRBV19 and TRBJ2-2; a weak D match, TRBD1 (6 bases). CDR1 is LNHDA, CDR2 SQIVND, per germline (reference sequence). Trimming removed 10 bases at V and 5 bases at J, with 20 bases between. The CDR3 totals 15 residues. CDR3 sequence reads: CATAEQGLVTGELFF. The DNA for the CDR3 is TGTGCCACCGCCGAGCAGGGGCTTGTGACCGGGGAGCTGTTTTTT.

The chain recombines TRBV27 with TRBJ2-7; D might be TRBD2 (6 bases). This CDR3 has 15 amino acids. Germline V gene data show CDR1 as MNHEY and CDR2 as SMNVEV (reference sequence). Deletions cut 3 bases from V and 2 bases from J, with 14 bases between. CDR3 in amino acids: CASSLRGREPYEQYF. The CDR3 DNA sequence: TGTGCCAGCAGTTTGCGGGGCAGGGAACCCTACGAGCAGTACTTC.

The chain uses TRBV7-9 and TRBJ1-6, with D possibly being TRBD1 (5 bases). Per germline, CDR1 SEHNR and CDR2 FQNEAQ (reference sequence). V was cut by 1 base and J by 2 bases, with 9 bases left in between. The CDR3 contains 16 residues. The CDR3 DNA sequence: TGTGCCAGCAGCTTAGACAGGAACCCCTATAATTCACCCCTCCACTTT. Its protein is CASSLDRNPYNSPLHF.

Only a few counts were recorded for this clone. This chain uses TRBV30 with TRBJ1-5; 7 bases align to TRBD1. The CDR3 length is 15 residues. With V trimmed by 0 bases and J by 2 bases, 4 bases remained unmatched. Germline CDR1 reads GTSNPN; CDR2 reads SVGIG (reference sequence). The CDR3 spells CAWSVRGAGNQPQHF. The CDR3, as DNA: TGTGCCTGGAGTGTCAGGGGGGCCGGCAATCAGCCCCAGCATTTT.

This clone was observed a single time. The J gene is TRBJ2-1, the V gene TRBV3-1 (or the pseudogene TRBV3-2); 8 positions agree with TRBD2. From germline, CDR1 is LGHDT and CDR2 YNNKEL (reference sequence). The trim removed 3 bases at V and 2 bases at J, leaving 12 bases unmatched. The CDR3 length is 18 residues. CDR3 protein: CASSQLKKSGSPYNEQFF. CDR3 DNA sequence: TGTGCCAGCAGCCAGTTGAAAAAAAGCGGGAGTCCCTACAATGAGCAGTTCTTC.

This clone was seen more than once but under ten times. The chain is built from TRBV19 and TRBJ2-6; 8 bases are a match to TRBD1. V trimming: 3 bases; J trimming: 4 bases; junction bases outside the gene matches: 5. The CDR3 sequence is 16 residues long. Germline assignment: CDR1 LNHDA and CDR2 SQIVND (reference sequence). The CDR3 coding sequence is TGTGCCAGTAGTATCCAGGGGGCAACGGGGGCCAACGTCCTGACTTTC. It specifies CASSIQGATGANVLTF.

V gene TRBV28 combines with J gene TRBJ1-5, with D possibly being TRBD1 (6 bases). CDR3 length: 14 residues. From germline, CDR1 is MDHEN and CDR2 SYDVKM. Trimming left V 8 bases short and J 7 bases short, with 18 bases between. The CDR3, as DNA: TGTGCCAGCGACCTAGGGGGAGGGGGACAGCCCCAGCATTTT. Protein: CASDLGGGGQPQHF. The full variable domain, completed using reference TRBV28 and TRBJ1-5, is DVKVTQSSRYLVKRTGEKVFLECVQDMDHENMFWYRQDPGLGLRLIYFSYDVKMKEKGDIPEGYSVSREKKERFSLILESASTNQTSMYLCASDLGGGGQPQHFGDGTRLSIL.